The 28 T cell receptor beta chains given below trace back to one sample, sequenced in a study of CD8+CD57+ T cells in acquired aplastic anemia. An expansion of CD8+CD57+ cells by flow cytometry had been shown in patients chosen for sequencing. It was genomic DNA that served as the template for profiling TCR beta VDJ and CDR3. TCRdb reanalysed the reads using MiXCR and keeps one entry per CDR3 protein. This sample has approximately 160,000 distinct CDR3 sequences, with approximately 51% found just once. The sequencing sample was made of sorted CD4+, CD8+, or CD8+CD57+ T cells (not recorded which) from PBMCs. The receptors here all came from a human donor with aplastic anemia.

There are many counts of this clonotype. The V call is TRBV27, the J call TRBJ1-6; tentative D call: TRBD1 (5 bases). The length of the CDR3 is 15 residues. The V gene lost 2 bases and the J gene lost 9 bases, with 14 bases spanning the gap. Germline loops: CDR1 MNHEY, CDR2 SMNVEV (reference sequence). CDR3 amino acids: CASSLGLAGTSPLHF. In nucleotides, the CDR3 is TGTGCCAGCAGTTTAGGGTTAGCAGGGACTTCACCCCTCCACTTT.

This clonotype appeared a few times. The genes are TRBV25-1 and TRBJ2-5; unclear D gene. CDR3 length: 13 residues. Germline loops: CDR1 MGHDK, CDR2 SYGVNS. The V gene lost 3 bases and the J gene lost 5 bases, with 10 bases spanning the gap. Written as DNA, the CDR3 is TGTGCCAGCAGTGATCAAGGTTCGGAGACCCAGTACTTC. Protein: CASSDQGSETQYF.

The chain has TRBV19 and TRBJ2-5; weak D call: TRBD2 (6 bases). This CDR3 is built from 13 residues. Germline values: CDR1 LNHDA, CDR2 SQIVND (reference sequence). V was cut by 3 bases and J by 5 bases, with 10 bases left in between. The CDR3 reads CASSMGGYETQYF. CDR3 in DNA: TGTGCCAGTAGTATGGGGGGTTATGAGACCCAGTACTTC.

This clonotype was recorded once. The chain recombines TRBV10-3 with TRBJ2-7, with D perhaps matching TRBD1 (7 bases). V dropped 6 bases and J dropped 6 bases, with 18 bases sitting between them. Germline values: CDR1 ENHRY, CDR2 SYGVKD. The CDR3 contains 14 residues. In nucleotides, the CDR3 is TGTGCCATCAGCGGGGGACAGCAAGGACTCGAGCAGTACTTC. It yields the protein CAISGGQQGLEQYF.

The V call is TRBV5-1, the J call TRBJ1-3, with TRBD1 matching over 9 bases. The trim removed 7 bases at V and 3 bases at J, leaving 14 bases unmatched. The CDR3 has 17 residues. The germline V gene has CDR1 SGHRS and CDR2 YFSETQ. In DNA, the CDR3 is TGCGCCAGCCGCCGACTCCCGGGACAGGGTGTTGGAAACACCATATATTTT. This translates into CASRRLPGQGVGNTIYF.

The chain joins TRBV15 to TRBJ2-3, with 10 nucleotides matching TRBD1. J was trimmed by 5 bases and V by 5 bases; bases with no gene match: 4. The germline gives CDR1 LNHNV, CDR2 YYDKDF (reference sequence). The CDR3 has 14 residues. This chain's CDR3 is CATSADRGLDTQYF. The DNA for the CDR3 is TGTGCCACCAGCGCTGACAGGGGGCTAGATACGCAGTATTTT.

This chain joins TRBV15 and TRBJ2-4; 12 bases are a match to TRBD2. V lost 1 base to trimming and J lost 8 bases; unmatched junction nucleotides: 9. Germline V CDR1 and CDR2: LNHNV, YYDKDF (reference sequence). The CDR3 covers 17 residues. The CDR3 sequence: CATSRGRTSGNVYIQYF. CDR3 DNA sequence: TGTGCCACCAGCAGAGGCCGGACTAGCGGGAATGTGTACATTCAGTACTTC.

This clonotype was detected many times. V is TRBV19 and J is TRBJ1-2; 8 nucleotides align to TRBD1. The V and J ends lost 9 bases and 0 bases, in that order; junction bases with no gene match: 6. CDR3 length: 14 amino acids. From germline, CDR1 is LNHDA and CDR2 SQIVND (reference sequence). The CDR3 region has the DNA TGTGCCAGCGCCCCAGGGGGCTCTAACTATGGCTACACCTTC. Residues: CASAPGGSNYGYTF.

This chain joins TRBV24-1 and TRBJ1-2; tentative D call: TRBD1 (6 bases). The CDR3 totals 11 residues. Germline CDR1 reads KGHDR; CDR2 reads SFDVKD. V was pared by 9 bases and J by 7 bases, with 11 bases between. The CDR3 spells CATQGYRGYTF. DNA of the CDR3: TGTGCCACCCAGGGGTATCGTGGCTACACCTTC.

The V gene is TRBV14, the J gene TRBJ1-6, with D possibly matching TRBD1 (6 bases). V was pared by 0 bases and J by 9 bases, with 15 bases between. The germline V gene encodes CDR1 SGHDN and CDR2 FVKESK. The CDR3 is made up of 16 amino acids. The CDR3 protein is CASSQEGGKGGSPLHF. As DNA, the CDR3 is TGTGCCAGCAGCCAAGAGGGGGGCAAGGGGGGTTCACCCCTCCACTTT.

For this clonotype: A much larger clone lies one base from this, so it may be a read error. The rearrangement joins TRBV11-2 to TRBJ1-1; D is unclear. V shed 1 base and J shed 5 bases, with 17 bases lying between them. The CDR3 covers 16 residues. Germline V CDR1 and CDR2: SGHAT, FQNNGV. CDR3 in amino acids: CASSLVMGKLRTEAFF. CDR3 nucleotides: TGTGCCAGCAGCTTAGTAATGGGGAAGCTTAGGACTGAAGCTTTCTTT.

This clonotype was seen repeatedly, ten times or more. The gene calls are TRBV7-2 and TRBJ2-2; weak D call: TRBD1 (5 bases). With 3 bases removed from V and 5 bases from J, the gap between germline ends came to 10 bases. The CDR3 consists of 14 residues. Germline CDR1 and CDR2: SGHTA and FQGNSA. The CDR3: CASSFRVGTGELFF. The CDR3, as DNA: TGTGCCAGCAGCTTCAGGGTTGGGACCGGGGAGCTGTTTTTT. The complete variable domain, with remaining parts taken from reference TRBV7-2 and TRBJ2-2, reads GAGVSQSPSNKVTEKGKDVELRCDPISGHTALYWYRQSLGQGLEFLIYFQGNSAPDKSGLPSDRFSAERTGGSVSTLTIQRTQQEDSAVYLCASSFRVGTGELFFGEGSRLTVL.

This clonotype occurred many times. The chain has TRBV7-2 and TRBJ1-6; no definite D call. Trimming removed 6 bases from V and 5 bases from J, with 5 bases in between. The CDR3 consists of 12 residues. Germline loops: CDR1 SGHTA, CDR2 FQGNSA. The CDR3 region has the DNA TGTGCCAGCAGGGATAATAATTCACCCCTCCACTTT. Protein sequence: CASRDNNSPLHF.

This clonotype appeared a single time. This chain connects TRBV6-1 to TRBJ1-5; D unclear. CDR1 MNHNS and CDR2 SASEGT come from the germline V gene. V lost 5 bases and J 13 bases, leaving 18 bases between the germline ends. This CDR3 is built from 13 residues. The CDR3 DNA reads as TGTGCCAGCAGTAGACTGAATGTCGTGGGGCAGCATTTT. It translates to CASSRLNVVGQHF.

This clonotype was picked up many times. The V and J genes are TRBV2 and TRBJ2-4, with D perhaps matching TRBD1 (6 bases). CDR3 size: 15 residues. Germline CDR1 SNHLY, CDR2 FYNNEI. Trimming cost V 2 bases and J 1 base, with 9 bases left between them. The CDR3 loop is CASSETGFAKNIQYF. CDR3 nucleotide sequence: TGTGCCAGCAGTGAAACAGGGTTCGCCAAAAACATTCAGTACTTC.

Notes on this clonotype: This sequence may be a read error, since a much larger clone differs from it by one base. V and J are TRBV7-2 and TRBJ2-7; D could derive from TRBD1 or TRBD2 (5 bases each). Germline V gene data show CDR1 as SGHTA and CDR2 as FQGNSA. The germline V and J ends were trimmed by 5 bases and 6 bases, with 11 bases remaining between them. The CDR3 contains 12 residues. The CDR3 here is CASSRDLCEQYF. The CDR3 bases are TGTGCCAGCAGCCGGGACCTCTGCGAGCAGTACTTC.

The rearrangement uses TRBV29-1 and TRBJ2-1; 13 nucleotides agree with TRBD2. The junction had 5 bases not matched to a gene; V was cut back by 4 bases and J by 8 bases. The CDR3 sequence is 14 residues long. From germline, CDR1 is SQVTM and CDR2 ANQGSEA. This CDR3 reads CSVGRGLAGHEQFF. The CDR3 bases are TGCAGCGTTGGAAGGGGACTAGCGGGACATGAGCAGTTCTTC.

The V and J genes are TRBV12-5 and TRBJ2-1; TRBD2 agrees at 9 bases. V shed 11 bases, J shed 9 bases, and the junction held 8 bases outside the gene matches. The length of the CDR3 is 12 residues. In germline, CDR1 is LGHNT, CDR2 FRNRAP. The DNA for the CDR3 is TGTGCTCTAGCGGGAATAAGGACTGAGCAGTTCTTC. Its translation: CALAGIRTEQFF.

This clonotype has only a few counts. This chain uses TRBV15 with TRBJ2-7, with D perhaps assigned TRBD1 or TRBD2 (6 bases each). This CDR3 has 14 residues. The ends were cut back, 0 bases at V and 5 bases at J, with 11 bases in the middle. CDR1 and CDR2 (germline): LNHNV, YYDKDF (reference sequence). The CDR3 spells CATSRDGGGNEQYV. CDR3 in DNA: TGTGCCACCAGCAGAGATGGAGGGGGGAACGAGCAGTACGTC.

The chain is built from TRBV10-2 and TRBJ2-7; D might be TRBD2 (5 bases). CDR3 size: 13 residues. Trimming cost V 3 bases and J 3 bases, with 9 bases left between them. From germline, CDR1 is WSHSY and CDR2 SAAADI. The CDR3 protein is CASSDGGIYEQYF. The CDR3 DNA follows: TGCGCCAGCAGTGACGGAGGAATCTACGAGCAGTACTTC.

This clonotype appeared many times. The chain couples TRBV6-1 to TRBJ2-7; D unclear. The V and J ends lost 9 bases and 4 bases respectively, with 16 bases between them. The CDR3 runs 13 residues. CDR1 is MNHNS, CDR2 SASEGT, per germline. The CDR3 protein is CARTPSNGYEQYV. As DNA, the CDR3 is TGTGCCAGGACCCCAAGTAACGGGTACGAGCAGTACGTC.

This clonotype came up many times. This rearrangement joins TRBV19 to TRBJ2-5; possibly TRBD1 for D (5 bases). V was pared by 5 bases and J by 1 base, with 8 bases between. This CDR3 contains 13 residues. Germline CDR1 reads LNHDA; CDR2 reads SQIVND (reference sequence). In DNA form, the CDR3 reads TGTGCCAGTAGTGGGGCTTCCCAAGAGACCCAGTACTTC. Translated: CASSGASQETQYF.

Many counts were recorded for this clonotype. The chain uses TRBV5-4 and TRBJ1-6; 9 nucleotides line up with TRBD1. Trimming took 3 bases from V and 0 from J; bases not matched to a gene: 4. The CDR3 is made up of 17 amino acids. Germline V gene data show CDR1 as SGHNT and CDR2 as YYREEE (reference sequence). The CDR3 here is CASSWGQGGSYNSPLHF. Written as DNA, the CDR3 is TGTGCCAGCAGCTGGGGACAGGGAGGCTCCTATAATTCACCCCTCCACTTT.

The chain employs TRBV19 and TRBJ2-7; D call uncertain. From germline, CDR1 is LNHDA and CDR2 SQIVND (reference sequence). The ends were cut back, 3 bases at V and 3 bases at J, with 9 bases in the middle. The CDR3 sequence is 13 residues long. CDR3 in amino acids: CASSIGLIYEQYF. The CDR3 nucleotides are TGTGCCAGTAGTATTGGTCTAATCTACGAGCAGTACTTC.

J is TRBJ2-1 and V is TRBV12-3 or TRBV12-4; unclear D gene. The J call may be faulty, since TRBJ2-7 better matches the DNA end. The CDR3 runs to 13 residues. The CDR3 DNA is TGTGCCAGCAGGGTACCTGGGGACTACGAGCAGTACTTC. Encoded protein: CASRVPGDYEQYF.

This clonotype was found many times. This sequence joins TRBV6-2 or TRBV6-3 and TRBJ2-1; D not certain. Germline V gene sequence: CDR1 MNHEY, CDR2 SVGEGT. The CDR3 runs to 11 residues. Trimming pared 1 base from V and 10 bases from J, leaving 5 bases between. The chain's CDR3 is CASSYYVEQFF. DNA of the CDR3: TGTGCCAGCAGTTACTACGTGGAGCAGTTCTTC.

This clonotype came up many times. The rearrangement uses TRBV7-9 and TRBJ2-5; D call uncertain. CDR1 SEHNR and CDR2 FQNEAQ come from the germline V gene (reference sequence). Trimming cost V 5 bases and J 3 bases, with 4 bases left between them. This CDR3 comprises 11 residues. The CDR3: CASSQEETQYF. For the CDR3, the DNA is TGTGCCAGCAGCCAAGAAGAGACCCAGTACTTC. Complete variable domain (other parts from reference TRBV7-9 and TRBJ2-5): DTGVSQNPRHKITKRGQNVTFRCDPISEHNRLYWYRQTLGQGPEFLTYFQNEAQLEKSRLLSDRFSAERPKGSFSTLEIQRTEQGDSAMYLCASSQEETQYFGPGTRLLVL.

The rearrangement links TRBV2 to TRBJ2-1; 9 bases line up with TRBD1. Germline V lookup: CDR1 SNHLY, CDR2 FYNNEI. The CDR3 is 14 amino acids. Trimming cost V 6 bases and J 8 bases; bases outside gene matches: 8. CDR3 protein: CASSDDRGEDEQFF. The CDR3 nucleotides are TGTGCCAGCAGCGACGACAGGGGGGAGGATGAGCAGTTCTTC.